This T cell receptor (beta chain) was obtained from a study of OX40 agonist ivuxolimab in advanced cancers. Across the whole study: Hepatocellular carcinoma, melanoma, renal cell or head and neck cancer affected the dose-escalation patients.

Sequencing used immunoSEQ multiplex PCR; TCRdb keeps in-frame clones, though not all of them. The sample includes approximately 76,000 clones, 70% to 90% of them seen just once. CDR1 and CDR2 from the germline V gene are SQVTM and ANQGSEA. This CDR3 region has 13 residues. V lost 4 bases and J 0 bases, leaving 9 bases between the germline ends. The V and J genes are TRBV29-1 and TRBJ1-1; D ambiguous. Sequenced material: CD4+ or CD8+ T cells sorted from blood, taken in a trial of the OX40 agonist ivuxolimab. The TCR sequence derives from an adult with an advanced solid tumor such as melanoma, head and neck, liver or kidney cancer. This CDR3 reads CSVVPLMNTEAFF. Here the CDR3 DNA reads TGCAGCGTTGTTCCGCTCATGAACACTGAAGCTTTCTTT.